What follows describes a single T cell receptor beta chain. What it binds is not known. The data were taken from a study of cytomegalovirus exposure and HLA in healthy donors. As for the study in general: Among a few hundred genotyped donors, about 85% fell in the Caucasian-associated ancestry cluster. Broader study findings: The likely origin of a cluster of highly shared sequence variants was a sequencing artifact.

V gave up 2 bases and J gave up 9 bases; unmatched junction bases: 7. Germline-derived CDR1 and CDR2 are MNHNS and SASEGT. CDR3 size: 15 residues. PCR involved 60 Vbeta and 13 Jbeta primers. The protocol was immunoSEQ multiplex PCR, while the TCRdb copy is restricted to in-frame clones and leaves out a portion. The sample shows around 60,000 clones, around 82% of them seen only once. The clonotype comes from a male donor in good health and CMV-seronegative. The rearrangement uses TRBV6-1 and TRBJ1-6, with 7 nucleotides matching TRBD1. Sequenced: PBMCs. The CDR3 here is CASSEHVQGSSPLHF. The DNA for the CDR3 is TGTGCCAGCAGTGAACACGTACAGGGGAGTTCACCCCTCCACTTT.